The 23 T cell receptor beta chains in this list originate from one sample, sequenced in a study of response to subunit inactivated influenza vaccine. TCRdb analysed the RT-PCR reads with MiXCR anew, one entry per CDR3 protein. This table has over 800,000 distinct CDR3 sequences, over 20% appearing once. The specimen comprised PBMCs from blood, sampled 5 days after vaccination. The receptors originated from a man in his fifties who received an inactivated influenza vaccine.

V and J are TRBV20-1 and TRBJ2-3; D gene ambiguous. Trimming took off 0 bases at V and 1 base at J, with 8 bases between the two ends. Germline V gene data show CDR1 as DFQATT and CDR2 as SNEGSKA (reference sequence). The CDR3 spans 14 residues. The DNA of the CDR3 is TGCAGTGCTAGAGAGCTCAAGGGCACAGATACGCAGTATTTT. As protein: CSARELKGTDTQYF.

This clonotype has at least ten counts. The V gene is TRBV15, the J gene TRBJ2-3; 7 positions agree with TRBD1. Germline V gene sequence: CDR1 LNHNV, CDR2 YYDKDF (reference sequence). This CDR3 is built from 15 residues. The trim removed 5 bases at V and 2 bases at J, leaving 7 bases unmatched. The chain's CDR3 is CATSVTGAPTDTQYF. The CDR3 coding sequence is TGTGCCACCAGCGTTACAGGGGCCCCCACAGATACGCAGTATTTT.

The chain couples TRBV30 to TRBJ2-1, with TRBD2 matching over 11 bases. This CDR3 has 13 amino acids. J lost 14 bases, V lost 7 bases, and 13 bases had no gene match. Germline-derived CDR1 and CDR2 are GTSNPN and SVGIG (reference sequence). CDR3 DNA: TGTGCCTCCCGAAAACTAGCGGGAGTTGTTAAGTTCTTC. This sequence encodes CASRKLAGVVKFF.

This clonotype was seen at least ten times. The CDR3 is CASSPRDGAYEQYF. Here the CDR3 DNA reads TGCGCCAGCAGCCCGAGGGACGGCGCCTACGAGCAGTACTTC. This chain uses TRBV4-3 with TRBJ2-7; D may correspond to TRBD1 or TRBD2 (5 bases each). Trimming shortened V by 4 bases and J by 2 bases, and 12 bases separated the two germline ends. Germline V gives CDR1 LGHNA, CDR2 YSLEER. The CDR3 sequence is 14 residues long.

This clonotype has just one count. The CDR3 is CASSGWGNRNQPQHF. The CDR3 nucleotides read TGCGCCAGCAGTGGGTGGGGGAATCGCAATCAGCCCCAGCATTTT. The V call is TRBV10-2, the J call TRBJ1-5, with D possibly matching TRBD1 (5 bases). Trimming took 4 bases from V and 2 from J, leaving 12 bases between them. CDR1 and CDR2 (germline): WSHSY, SAAADI. The CDR3 extends over 15 amino acids.

V is TRBV6-4 and J is TRBJ2-7; perhaps TRBD1 as D (8 bases). CDR3 length: 15 residues. V was cut by 6 bases and J by 6 bases, with 21 bases left in between. CDR1 and CDR2 (germline): MRHNA, SNTAGT. CDR3 residues: CASRERDRSQIEQYF. CDR3 nucleotides: TGTGCCAGCAGAGAGCGGGACAGGTCCCAAATCGAGCAGTACTTC.

The gene calls are TRBV7-8 and TRBJ2-3; D remains ambiguous. The CDR3 has 16 residues. V lost 5 bases, J lost 0 bases, and 15 bases lay in between. CDR1 and CDR2 from the germline V gene are SGHVS and FQNEAQ. The CDR3 DNA reads as TGTGCCAGCAGCGAAGACCCTAGAGATAGCACAGATACGCAGTATTTT. This encodes CASSEDPRDSTDTQYF.

This chain connects TRBV7-3 to TRBJ2-3, with D perhaps assigned TRBD1 or TRBD2 (5 bases each). The CDR3 loop spans 14 amino acids. V gave up 5 bases and J gave up 5 bases, with 14 bases separating them. Germline V gene lookup returns CDR1 SGHTA and CDR2 FQGTGA. The CDR3 sequence: CASSARGRGDTQYF. The DNA of the CDR3 is TGTGCCAGCAGCGCTCGGGGAAGGGGAGATACGCAGTATTTT.

The rearrangement links TRBV4-1 to TRBJ1-5, with 7 bases matching TRBD1. This CDR3 region has 17 residues. The V gene end was trimmed by 4 bases and the J gene end by 0 bases; junction bases not matched to a gene: 9. Germline V gives CDR1 MGHRA, CDR2 YSYEKL. The CDR3 region has the DNA TGCGCCAGCAGCCCGAGACAGGGCGCGGTTAGCAATCAGCCCCAGCATTTT. This sequence encodes CASSPRQGAVSNQPQHF.

This clonotype occurred a few times. CDR3 DNA sequence: TGCAGTGCTAGAGCAGGGATAAATGAGCAGTTCTTC. Its translation: CSARAGINEQFF. The V call is TRBV20-1, the J call TRBJ2-1, with TRBD1 as a possible D gene (5 bases). Germline V gene sequence: CDR1 DFQATT, CDR2 SNEGSKA (reference sequence). V was trimmed by 1 base and J by 7 bases, leaving 8 bases between them. The CDR3 is made up of 12 amino acids.

The chain employs TRBV7-2 and TRBJ2-2; D gene ambiguous. The CDR3 sequence is 14 residues long. CDR1 SGHTA and CDR2 FQGNSA come from the germline V gene. The V end lost 2 bases, the J end lost 1 base, and 5 bases lay between the germline ends. Written as DNA, the CDR3 is TGTGCCAGCAGCTTATTCTGGAACACCGGGGAGCTGTTTTTT. It yields the protein CASSLFWNTGELFF. The full variable domain, rest sourced from reference TRBV7-2 and TRBJ2-2, is GAGVSQSPSNKVTEKGKDVELRCDPISGHTALYWYRQSLGQGLEFLIYFQGNSAPDKSGLPSDRFSAERTGGSVSTLTIQRTQQEDSAVYLCASSLFWNTGELFFGEGSRLTVL.

This clonotype was seen only a few times. The genes are TRBV30 and TRBJ2-5; D call uncertain. The germline gives CDR1 GTSNPN, CDR2 SVGIG (reference sequence). The CDR3 consists of 12 residues. V was clipped by 1 base and J by 2 bases, with 5 bases between them. CDR3 bases: TGTGCCTGGAGTGGTAGACAAGAGACCCAGTACTTC. Its protein product is CAWSGRQETQYF.

This chain uses TRBV5-1 with TRBJ1-2; D is unclear. The germline V and J ends were trimmed by 0 bases and 5 bases, with 11 bases remaining between them. Germline CDR1 SGHRS, CDR2 YFSETQ. This CDR3 has 14 residues. CDR3 region: CASSLDFREYGYTF. CDR3 in DNA: TGCGCCAGCAGCTTGGATTTCCGGGAATATGGCTACACCTTC.

This clonotype was recorded many times. The rearrangement joins TRBV7-2 to TRBJ2-7; 9 nucleotides agree with TRBD2. The CDR3 has 14 residues. V was pared by 4 bases and J by 2 bases, with 3 bases of the junction left unmatched. Germline V CDR1 and CDR2: SGHTA, FQGNSA. CDR3 in amino acids: CASSSGTSTYEQYF. The CDR3 DNA follows: TGTGCCAGCAGCTCGGGGACTAGCACCTACGAGCAGTACTTC. Full variable domain (missing parts from reference TRBV7-2 and TRBJ2-7): GAGVSQSPSNKVTEKGKDVELRCDPISGHTALYWYRQSLGQGLEFLIYFQGNSAPDKSGLPSDRFSAERTGGSVSTLTIQRTQQEDSAVYLCASSSGTSTYEQYFGPGTRLTVT.

The CDR3 loop reads CASSLGLTTRTDTQYF. The CDR3 DNA follows: TGTGCCAGCAGTTTAGGACTGACAACCCGCACAGATACGCAGTATTTT. The chain carries TRBV28 and TRBJ2-3; possibly TRBD2 for D (5 bases). Germline V gene data show CDR1 as MDHEN and CDR2 as SYDVKM. V lost 2 bases to trimming and J lost 1 base, with 13 bases between them. CDR3 length: 16 residues.

This chain connects TRBV12-3 or TRBV12-4 to TRBJ1-2, with a possible D match to TRBD1 (6 bases). Trimming removed 5 bases from V and 8 bases from J, with 18 bases in between. The CDR3 is 14 residues long. DNA of the CDR3: TGTGCCAGCAGTCCTCAGGGGTGGTCCTACGGCTACACCTTC. Protein: CASSPQGWSYGYTF.

The chain has TRBV7-2 and TRBJ2-1, with D possibly being TRBD1 (5 bases). Between the trimmed V and J ends, which lost 0 bases and 7 bases, there was a span of 13 bases. Germline CDR1 is SGHTA and CDR2 is FQGNSA. The length of the CDR3 is 15 residues. CDR3 amino acids: CASSLALLRENEQFF. The CDR3 DNA reads as TGTGCCAGCAGCTTAGCACTCCTCAGGGAAAATGAGCAGTTCTTC.

The chain employs TRBV5-1 and TRBJ1-4, with a tentative D call TRBD1 (5 bases). The CDR3 spans 15 residues. The germline V gene has CDR1 SGHRS and CDR2 YFSETQ. V was trimmed by 3 bases and J by 5 bases, leaving 14 bases between them. The CDR3 spells CASSSGANRNEKLFF. CDR3 bases: TGCGCCAGCAGCTCCGGGGCCAACCGGAATGAAAAACTGTTTTTT. The full variable domain, its missing parts supplied by reference TRBV5-1 and TRBJ1-4, is KAGVTQTPRYLIKTRGQQVTLSCSPISGHRSVSWYQQTPGQGLQFLFEYFSETQRNKGNFPGRFSGRQFSNSRSEMNVSTLELGDSALYLCASSSGANRNEKLFFGSGTQLSVL.

The J gene is TRBJ1-5, the V gene TRBV12-3 or TRBV12-4; D is uncertain. The CDR3 extends over 13 amino acids. Between the trimmed V and J ends, which lost 3 bases and 6 bases, there was a span of 9 bases. CDR3 sequence: CASSLRVLQPQHF. CDR3 DNA sequence: TGTGCCAGCAGTTTGAGGGTCCTTCAGCCCCAGCATTTT.

This chain links TRBV28 with TRBJ1-5; TRBD1 might be the D (6 bases). The CDR3 runs 13 residues. Germline lookup yields CDR1 MDHEN and CDR2 SYDVKM. Trimming left V 2 bases short and J 8 bases short, with 10 bases between. For the CDR3, the DNA is TGTGCCAGCAGTTTAACTAGGGGGGAGCCCCAGCATTTT. This encodes CASSLTRGEPQHF.

This rearrangement joins TRBV7-9 to TRBJ2-7; D is unclear. The CDR3 runs to 16 residues. CDR1 and CDR2 from the germline V gene are SEHNR and FQNEAQ (reference sequence). The ends were cut back, 4 bases at V and 9 bases at J, with 25 bases in the middle. The CDR3, as DNA: TGTGCCAGCAGCTCCTCGTTTTCGGGTCAGGTGGCAGGGCAGTACTTC. Translating gives CASSSSFSGQVAGQYF.

The rearrangement joins TRBV4-1 to TRBJ2-2; 7 bases fit TRBD2. Germline trimming cut 4 bases from V and 4 bases from J; bases unmatched to any gene: 6. Germline V lookup: CDR1 MGHRA, CDR2 YSYEKL. The CDR3 is 15 amino acids. The CDR3 is CASSPWGGSTGELFF. The DNA of the CDR3 is TGCGCCAGCAGCCCTTGGGGGGGGTCCACCGGGGAGCTGTTTTTT.

This sequence joins TRBV7-6 and TRBJ2-1, with 7 positions matching TRBD2. Germline CDR1 reads SGHVS; CDR2 reads FNYEAQ. With V trimmed by 8 bases and J by 0 bases, 1 base remained unmatched. The CDR3 spans 13 residues. This CDR3 reads CASGLGSYNEQFF. Here the CDR3 DNA reads TGTGCCAGCGGACTAGGCTCCTACAATGAGCAGTTCTTC.